The 18 T cell receptor beta chains reported below all come from one sample, sequenced in a study of blood T cell repertoires in COVID-19 (dated by TCRdb to 2020 to 2022). Libraries came from the immunoSEQ multiplex PCR assay. TCRdb mirrors the immuneACCESS table, restricted to in-frame sequences. Some clones are absent from its copies; in checked studies, under half trace to an unresolved V gene, and the reason for the others is unknown. The sample includes 150,000 to 200,000 clones, with 80% observed a single time. The ten largest clonotypes hold around 6.1% of the sample. Specimen: PBMCs or T cells enriched from blood (not recorded which). The source is a man aged 40-49 years who had recovered from COVID-19.

This sequence joins TRBV11-3 and TRBJ2-3; 11 nucleotides align to TRBD2. The trim removed 3 bases at V and 6 bases at J, leaving 8 bases unmatched. Germline V lookup: CDR1 SGHNT, CDR2 YENEEA. This CDR3 has 16 amino acids. CDR3 DNA: TGTGCCAGCAGCTTCGGACTAGCGGGCCACTCGGATACGCAGTATTTT. Translation gives CASSFGLAGHSDTQYF.

This chain uses TRBV30 with TRBJ2-7, with 7 positions matching TRBD2. V lost 0 bases to trimming and J lost 0 bases; unmatched junction nucleotides: 20. Germline values: CDR1 GTSNPN, CDR2 SVGIG (reference sequence). CDR3 length: 20 residues. This chain's CDR3 is CAWSVRALGGSGSSSYEQYF. The CDR3 bases are TGTGCCTGGAGTGTACGGGCCCTGGGAGGGAGCGGGTCGAGCTCCTACGAGCAGTACTTC.

The rearrangement joins TRBV20-1 to TRBJ1-2; 8 positions agree with TRBD1. Germline lookup yields CDR1 DFQATT and CDR2 SNEGSKA (reference sequence). The CDR3 has 14 amino acids. Unmatched junction bases numbered 7, after V lost 3 bases and J lost 4 bases. The CDR3 is CSASSGGASYGYTF. CDR3 DNA: TGCAGTGCTAGTTCAGGGGGCGCAAGCTATGGCTACACCTTC.

V usage is TRBV5-8 and J usage is TRBJ1-1; 10 bases are a match to TRBD1. Germline lookup yields CDR1 SGHTS and CDR2 YDEGEE. Germline trimming cut 9 bases from V and 1 base from J; bases unmatched to any gene: 6. This CDR3 is built from 14 residues. The CDR3 region has the DNA TGTGCCATCCGACAGGGGGCTACGAACACTGAAGCTTTCTTT. It specifies CAIRQGATNTEAFF.

The sample holds a few counts of this clone. The rearrangement links TRBV27 to TRBJ2-3; tentatively, D is TRBD2 (5 bases). V lost 6 bases, J lost 10 bases, and 11 bases lay in between. The CDR3 has 11 amino acids. Germline CDR1 and CDR2: MNHEY and SMNVEV (reference sequence). The CDR3 loop is CASSGERAQYF. CDR3 coding DNA: TGTGCCAGCAGCGGAGAGAGGGCGCAGTATTTT.

V and J are TRBV3-1 (or the pseudogene TRBV3-2) and TRBJ1-1; D remains unclear. Germline V gene data show CDR1 as LGHDT and CDR2 as YNNKEL (reference sequence). V was clipped by 4 bases and J by 7 bases, with 7 bases between them. There are 11 residues in the CDR3. The CDR3 DNA sequence: TGTGCCAGCAGCCGCAGTAATGAAGCTTTCTTT. Protein product: CASSRSNEAFF.

This chain links TRBV11-1 with TRBJ2-1; 8 nucleotides agree with TRBD2. The ends lost 5 bases at V and 6 bases at J; junction bases unmatched: 12. The CDR3 is made up of 16 amino acids. CDR1 and CDR2 (germline): SGHAT, FQDESV (reference sequence). DNA for the CDR3: TGTGCCAGCAGCCCCCTTGCGGGGGGTATCGCCAATGAGCAGTTCTTC. Residues: CASSPLAGGIANEQFF.

The J gene is TRBJ1-6, the V gene TRBV30; 7 bases agree with TRBD1. Germline V gene sequence: CDR1 GTSNPN, CDR2 SVGIG (reference sequence). This CDR3 is built from 17 residues. V dropped 2 bases and J dropped 1; count of bases not matched to a gene: 8. DNA for the CDR3: TGTGCCTGGAGTCGACCTACAGGGGAGTCCTATAATTCACCCCTCCACTTT. It encodes CAWSRPTGESYNSPLHF. The full variable domain, its missing parts supplied by reference TRBV30 and TRBJ1-6, is SQTIHQWPATLVQPVGSPLSLECTVEGTSNPNLYWYRQAAGRGLQLLFYSVGIGQISSEVPQNLSASRPQDRQFILSSKKLLLSDSGFYLCAWSRPTGESYNSPLHFGNGTRLTVT.

This clone has a single count. This chain joins TRBV30 and TRBJ1-1; TRBD1 matches at 11 bases. The CDR3 covers 13 residues. With V trimmed by 1 base and J by 8 bases, 3 bases remained unmatched. CDR1 and CDR2 from the germline V gene are GTSNPN and SVGIG (reference sequence). The CDR3 is CAWSGDRGLEAFF. For the CDR3, the DNA is TGTGCCTGGAGTGGGGACAGGGGGTTAGAAGCTTTCTTT.

The rearrangement uses TRBV5-1 and TRBJ2-1; 8 nucleotides line up with TRBD2. From germline, CDR1 is SGHRS and CDR2 YFSETQ. V shed 4 bases, J shed 8 bases, and the junction held 14 bases outside the gene matches. The CDR3 runs to 16 residues. In nucleotides, the CDR3 is TGCGCCAGCAGCGTAGGCTTAACTAGCGGCCAGGATGAGCAGTTCTTC. Translated: CASSVGLTSGQDEQFF.

This rearrangement joins TRBV18 to TRBJ2-3; D is perhaps TRBD1 (5 bases). V lost 1 base, J lost 2 bases, and 16 bases lay in between. Germline lookup yields CDR1 KGHSH and CDR2 LQKENI. The CDR3 extends over 17 amino acids. The chain's CDR3 is CASSPRGIGALTDTQYF. CDR3 DNA sequence: TGTGCCAGCTCACCACGCGGAATAGGGGCGCTCACAGATACGCAGTATTTT.

This rearrangement joins TRBV7-8 to TRBJ1-1; maybe TRBD1 (5 bases). V lost 1 base and J lost 3, with 9 bases in between. This CDR3 comprises 14 residues. Germline V gene lookup returns CDR1 SGHVS and CDR2 FQNEAQ. The CDR3 DNA is TGTGCCAGCAGCTTAGGCAGGGCTGACACTGAAGCTTTCTTT. It codes for CASSLGRADTEAFF.

This clone was observed once. The chain employs TRBV5-4 and TRBJ1-2; 9 positions match TRBD1. V gave up 4 bases and J gave up 11 bases; unmatched junction bases: 12. Germline V gene sequence: CDR1 SGHNT, CDR2 YYREEE (reference sequence). This CDR3 has 14 residues. Here the CDR3 DNA reads TGTGCCAGCAGCCCCCGGACAGGGGATGCCTTATACACCTTC. Translating it yields CASSPRTGDALYTF.

The genes are TRBV27 and TRBJ1-2; maybe TRBD1 (6 bases). CDR1 and CDR2 (germline): MNHEY, SMNVEV (reference sequence). The CDR3 length is 15 residues. Deletions cut 0 bases from V and 7 bases from J, with 15 bases between. The CDR3 DNA follows: TGTGCCAGCAGTTTATCGTTCACAGGGAGTTTTGGCTACACCTTC. It encodes CASSLSFTGSFGYTF.

The genes are TRBV5-5 and TRBJ1-4; a weak D match, TRBD1 (5 bases). The V gene lost 4 bases and the J gene lost 7 bases, with 14 bases spanning the gap. The CDR3 spans 14 residues. Germline CDR1 and CDR2: SGHKS and YYEKEE (reference sequence). CDR3 sequence (DNA): TGTGCCAGCAGCATAGGGACTTCTGGTGAAAAACTGTTTTTT. It is translated as CASSIGTSGEKLFF.

This clone was seen only once. The chain joins TRBV5-4 to TRBJ2-5; 8 nucleotides match TRBD2. With V trimmed by 2 bases and J by 3 bases, 0 bases remained unmatched. Germline CDR1 reads SGHNT; CDR2 reads YYREEE (reference sequence). The CDR3 runs 13 residues. The CDR3 nucleotides read TGTGCCAGCAGCTTCGGGGGGGAAGAGACCCAGTACTTC. As protein: CASSFGGEETQYF.

V and J are TRBV30 and TRBJ1-1; a weak D match, TRBD1 (6 bases). Trimming removed 3 bases from V and 4 bases from J, with 9 bases in between. From germline, CDR1 is GTSNPN and CDR2 SVGIG (reference sequence). CDR3 length: 12 residues. CDR3: CAWSRQVTEAFF. The CDR3, as DNA: TGTGCCTGGAGCCGACAGGTCACTGAAGCTTTCTTT. Looking up the rest from reference TRBV30 and TRBJ1-1 gives the full variable domain: SQTIHQWPATLVQPVGSPLSLECTVEGTSNPNLYWYRQAAGRGLQLLFYSVGIGQISSEVPQNLSASRPQDRQFILSSKKLLLSDSGFYLCAWSRQVTEAFFGQGTRLTVV.

This clone was recorded many times. The chain employs TRBV5-1 and TRBJ1-1, with D uncertain. The V end was cut by 2 bases, the J end by 8 bases, with 10 bases between. Germline CDR1 SGHRS, CDR2 YFSETQ. This CDR3 has 12 residues. CDR3 DNA: TGCGCCAGCAGCTTACCTAGCACCGAAGCTTTCTTT. Protein: CASSLPSTEAFF.